The 20 T cell receptor beta chains below come from one sample, sequenced in a study of CXCR3-negative and CXCR3-positive naive CD8 T cells. The authors made the TRB cDNA libraries by 5' RACE using UMI labels. TCRdb re-called the 5' RACE reads; every CDR3 protein appears as one record, without DNA. This listing includes some 130,000 distinct CDR3 sequences. Sequenced: naive CXCR3- CD8+ T cells from blood. Subset here: CD45RO-CCR7+CD27+CD95- naive CD8+ T cells lacking CXCR3 (TNR3-). Receptors originate from a human donor in good health. Some clones in this sample may be carry-over from other donors' samples.

V and J are TRBV27 and TRBJ1-4; TCRdb returns TRBD1, unconfirmable since there is no DNA. Germline CDR1 reads MNHEY; CDR2 reads SMNVEV (reference sequence). This CDR3 region has 14 residues. The CDR3 is CASSLYGIGEKLFF.

The chain has TRBV11-2 and TRBJ2-5; TCRdb picks TRBD1, but there is no DNA to check that call. The CDR3 is 14 residues long. Germline assignment: CDR1 SGHAT and CDR2 FQNNGV. CDR3 residues: CASSFAWGEETQYF. The full variable domain, rest sourced from reference TRBV11-2 and TRBJ2-5, is EAGVAQSPRYKIIEKRQSVAFWCNPISGHATLYWYQQILGQGPKLLIQFQNNGVVDDSQLPKDRFSAERLKGVDSTLKIQPAKLEDSAVYLCASSFAWGEETQYFGPGTRLLVL.

This chain's CDR3 is CASSHGLAGSSYEQYF. This chain connects TRBV4-3 to TRBJ2-7; without DNA, the TCRdb call of TRBD2 cannot be checked. Germline values: CDR1 LGHNA, CDR2 YSLEER. This CDR3 has 16 residues.

The chain carries TRBV29-1 and TRBJ2-1; TCRdb reports TRBD1, a call that lacks DNA to check it against. There are 15 residues in the CDR3. Germline V lookup: CDR1 SQVTM, CDR2 ANQGSEA. CDR3 loop: CSVEGGQGAYREQFF.

The chain employs TRBV28 and TRBJ2-1; TCRdb selects TRBD1, and the lack of DNA leaves this call unchecked. This CDR3 is built from 14 residues. Germline V lookup: CDR1 MDHEN, CDR2 SYDVKM. The CDR3 loop is CASSLDRGFGEQFF.

The chain joins TRBV9 to TRBJ2-1; TCRdb selects TRBD2, and the lack of DNA leaves this call unchecked. Per germline, CDR1 SGDLS and CDR2 YYNGEE. The CDR3 consists of 15 residues. The CDR3 reads CASSVVSSGDNEQFF.

The J gene is TRBJ1-1, the V gene TRBV15; TCRdb's D call of TRBD1 is untestable without DNA. The germline gives CDR1 LNHNV, CDR2 YYDKDF (reference sequence). There are 15 residues in the CDR3. The CDR3 spells CATSRDRTGGTEAFF.

The chain uses TRBV7-2 and TRBJ2-4; absent DNA, TCRdb's TRBD1 call cannot be checked. Germline V gene lookup returns CDR1 SGHTA and CDR2 FQGNSA. The CDR3 runs 17 residues. The CDR3 spells CASSFQDRPTGGNIQYF.

The chain has TRBV3-1 and TRBJ2-7. CDR3 length: 13 residues. CDR1 is LGHDT, CDR2 YNNKEL, per germline (reference sequence). The chain's CDR3 is CASSLGTYYEQYF.

The chain couples TRBV12-3 or TRBV12-4 to TRBJ2-5; the TCRdb D gene call, TRBD1, has no DNA to confirm it. The CDR3 length is 14 residues. The CDR3 protein is CASSLGGAPETQYF.

This chain uses TRBV29-1 with TRBJ1-2. The CDR3 consists of 11 residues. The germline V gene has CDR1 SQVTM and CDR2 ANQGSEA. CDR3 residues: CSARTTYGYTF.

The V call is TRBV12-3 or TRBV12-4, the J call TRBJ2-3; the D call from TCRdb, TRBD2, cannot be confirmed without DNA. The CDR3 has 16 residues. Here the CDR3 reads CASSSQGPSSTDTQYF.

The chain links TRBV9 to TRBJ2-6; the D call from TCRdb, TRBD1, cannot be confirmed without DNA. There are 19 residues in the CDR3. The germline CDR1 and CDR2 sequences are SGDLS and YYNGEE. The CDR3: CASSADSRRQPSGANVLTF.

The chain is built from TRBV20-1 and TRBJ2-7; the TRBD1 assignment by TCRdb is unverifiable without DNA. Germline V gene sequence: CDR1 DFQATT, CDR2 SNEGSKA (reference sequence). This CDR3 has 14 residues. CDR3 sequence reads: CSASGWGGLGEQYF.

This chain connects TRBV28 to TRBJ2-3; TCRdb selects TRBD1, and the lack of DNA leaves this call unchecked. CDR3 length equals 15 residues. Germline CDR1 and CDR2: MDHEN and SYDVKM. CDR3 protein: CASSWTGQNTDTQYF.

The chain joins TRBV4-1 to TRBJ2-1; without DNA, the TCRdb call of TRBD1 cannot be checked. The length of the CDR3 is 15 residues. Germline V lookup: CDR1 MGHRA, CDR2 YSYEKL. The CDR3 region is CASSQVGTGDNEQFF.

The V and J genes are TRBV7-9 and TRBJ2-7; TCRdb picks TRBD1, but there is no DNA to check that call. CDR1 is SEHNR, CDR2 FQNEAQ, per germline (reference sequence). The CDR3 runs 16 residues. This CDR3 reads CASSSSPDRAGGEQYF. The full variable domain, in which reference TRBV7-9 and TRBJ2-7 provide the parts outside the CDR3, is DTGVSQNPRHKITKRGQNVTFRCDPISEHNRLYWYRQTLGQGPEFLTYFQNEAQLEKSRLLSDRFSAERPKGSFSTLEIQRTEQGDSAMYLCASSSSPDRAGGEQYFGPGTRLTVT.

The chain links TRBV7-9 to TRBJ2-7; TCRdb outputs TRBD2, but without DNA this stays unchecked. In germline, CDR1 is SEHNR, CDR2 FQNEAQ (reference sequence). This CDR3 is built from 15 residues. CDR3 residues: CASSSLAGGIYEQYF.

The chain recombines TRBV2 with TRBJ2-3; as DNA is missing, the TRBD2 call by TCRdb cannot be tested. The germline gives CDR1 SNHLY, CDR2 FYNNEI. The CDR3 totals 15 residues. The CDR3: CASSESGRATDTQYF.

The chain uses TRBV10-3 and TRBJ1-2. CDR1 and CDR2 from the germline V gene are ENHRY and SYGVKD. The CDR3 runs to 13 residues. CDR3 residues: CAIQDARHDGYTF.